This entry concerns a single T cell receptor beta chain. Its antigen is currently unknown. This record belongs to a study of graft-versus-host responses after intestinal transplantation. Study context: In this cohort, recipients had multivisceral, liver-intestinal, or isolated intestinal transplants. Induction using anti-thymocyte globulin, followed by tacrolimus and steroids for approximately 3 years, was given to all recipients.

General study findings and limits: High graft-versus-host to host-versus-graft clonal ratios were seen in allografts of patients with graft-donor T cell macrochimerism. GvH clones were found in recipient marrow; some appeared first in ileum or blood.

Only in-frame clones appear in the TCRdb table, and some are missing; sequencing was by immunoSEQ multiplex PCR. The table records 80,000 to 100,000 clones, roughly 88% of them present only once. The V gene's germline CDR1 is SGHAT and CDR2 FQNNGV. Trimming at V came to 1 base and at J to 7 bases, leaving 7 bases not matched to a gene. CDR3 length equals 14 residues. The chain joins TRBV11-2 to TRBJ2-7, with 7 nucleotides matching TRBD1. The sequence derives from a human donor who received an intestinal transplant. The sample in question was unstimulated CD4+ T cells sorted from spleen or lymph node cells, obtained before intestinal transplant. In nucleotides, the CDR3 is TGTGCCAGCAGCTTAGTCAGGGGGAATTTGGAGCAGTACTTC. Translating gives CASSLVRGNLEQYF.